This T cell receptor beta chain was obtained from a study of cytomegalovirus exposure and HLA in healthy donors. The PCR contained 60 Vbeta and 13 Jbeta primers. TCRdb's copy holds only in-frame clones and misses some; the assay was immunoSEQ multiplex PCR. This sample has about 160,000 clones; 60% to 80% occur once, and the top ten carry approximately 1.4%. Overall study findings and caveats: Later, an analysis showed that TCR beta chains associated with HLA were more clonally expanded than others that were equally common. About 87% or about 30% of the time was how often most TCR beta V segments were productive, according to an earlier analysis. Among the CMV-associated chains, three were confirmed in vitro as specific for CMV antigens.

V shed 5 bases and J shed 7 bases, with 14 bases lying between them. Germline lookup yields CDR1 SGHAT and CDR2 FQNNGV. The length of the CDR3 is 13 residues. As regards this clone: The antigen remains undetermined.

This chain connects TRBV11-2 to TRBJ2-5; a weak D match, TRBD2 (6 bases). This TCR was recovered from a man aged 55 to 70 in good health and CMV-seronegative. Sequenced: PBMCs. The CDR3 reads CASSPVAGGTQYF. The CDR3, as DNA: TGTGCCAGCAGCCCGGTGGCCGGGGGGACCCAGTACTTC. The entire variable domain, with the rest obtained from reference TRBV11-2 and TRBJ2-5, is as follows: EAGVAQSPRYKIIEKRQSVAFWCNPISGHATLYWYQQILGQGPKLLIQFQNNGVVDDSQLPKDRFSAERLKGVDSTLKIQPAKLEDSAVYLCASSPVAGGTQYFGPGTRLLVL.